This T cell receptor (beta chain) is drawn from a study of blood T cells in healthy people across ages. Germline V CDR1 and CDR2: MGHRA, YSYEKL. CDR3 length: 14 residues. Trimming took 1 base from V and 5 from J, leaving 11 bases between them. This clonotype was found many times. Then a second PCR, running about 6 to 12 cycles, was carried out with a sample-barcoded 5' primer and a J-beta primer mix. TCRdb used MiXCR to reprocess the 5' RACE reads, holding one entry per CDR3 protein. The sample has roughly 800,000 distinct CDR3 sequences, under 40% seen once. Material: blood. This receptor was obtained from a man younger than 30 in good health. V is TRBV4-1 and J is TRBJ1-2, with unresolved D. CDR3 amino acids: CASSQGPILYGYTF. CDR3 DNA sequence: TGCGCCAGCAGCCAAGGACCGATTCTATATGGCTACACCTTC.